Described below is a single T cell receptor beta chain sequence and its context. The record originates from a study of CD8 T cells in Susac syndrome. After extraction with the RNeasy kit, about 0.5 to 1 ug of the RNA was reverse transcribed using random hexamers. A single record per CDR3 protein comes from TCRdb applying MiXCR to the immunoSEQ multiplex PCR reads. The data contain approximately 210,000 distinct CDR3 sequences, 94% of them singletons. In germline, CDR1 is DFQATT, CDR2 SNEGSKA (reference sequence). Trimming took 6 bases from V and 8 from J, leaving 16 bases between them. This CDR3 spans 13 amino acids.

Specimen: CD4+ T cells from PBMCs. The sequence derives from a human donor with Susac syndrome. The V gene is TRBV20-1, the J gene TRBJ1-4, with D possibly TRBD1 on 6 matching bases. The DNA for the CDR3 is TGCAGTGCCCGCCCCGGGGGCGAGGAAAAACTGTTTTTT. This gives the protein CSARPGGEEKLFF.